Presented here are 9 T cell receptor beta chains from one specimen sequenced in a study of T cell responses to AZD1222 COVID-19 vaccine. Here immunoSEQ multiplex PCR was the method, and the copy in TCRdb shows in-frame clones only, minus some. The sample contains roughly 150,000 clones, roughly nine tenths of which appear only once. The sequenced sample was peripheral blood, obtained on day 0 of AZD1222 vaccination. The origin of the receptors is an adult in good health.

J is TRBJ1-2 and V is TRBV12-3 or TRBV12-4, with D hard to call. V lost 3 bases and J lost 0, with 5 bases in between. This CDR3 spans 13 amino acids. The CDR3 coding sequence is TGTGCCAGCAGTTTTCCAGCTAACTATGGCTACACCTTC. Translating it yields CASSFPANYGYTF.

The V gene is TRBV11-3, the J gene TRBJ2-7; the D gene is possibly TRBD2 (5 bases). The CDR3 loop spans 15 amino acids. Germline CDR1 reads SGHNT; CDR2 reads YENEEA. V was clipped by 0 bases and J by 4 bases, with 13 bases between them. CDR3 DNA: TGTGCCAGCAGCTTAGAACGAAGGGAGTCATACGAGCAGTACTTC. Protein product: CASSLERRESYEQYF.

The chain couples TRBV3-1 (or the pseudogene TRBV3-2) to TRBJ2-7, with 10 bases lining up with TRBD2. Germline V lookup: CDR1 LGHDT, CDR2 YNNKEL (reference sequence). With V trimmed by 2 bases and J by 6 bases, 10 bases remained unmatched. This CDR3 region has 16 residues. The CDR3 protein is CASSQTRPGLASEQYF. The CDR3 DNA reads as TGTGCCAGCAGCCAAACTCGTCCGGGACTAGCGAGCGAGCAGTACTTC.

This sequence joins TRBV27 and TRBJ1-2; 9 bases are a match to TRBD1. Germline V gene lookup returns CDR1 MNHEY and CDR2 SMNVEV (reference sequence). V lost 7 bases to trimming and J lost 8 bases; unmatched junction nucleotides: 14. The CDR3 has 15 residues. CDR3 in amino acids: CASTPLAGTGLGYTF. DNA of the CDR3: TGTGCCAGCACTCCGTTGGCCGGGACAGGGTTAGGCTACACCTTC.

This clone appeared once. This chain joins TRBV28 and TRBJ1-5; tentatively, D is TRBD1 (6 bases). V lost 3 bases, J lost 1 base, and 10 bases lay in between. Germline CDR1 MDHEN, CDR2 SYDVKM. This CDR3 region has 15 residues. CDR3 amino acids: CASSFRTASNQPQHF. CDR3 bases: TGTGCCAGCAGTTTTCGGACAGCGAGCAATCAGCCCCAGCATTTT.

This rearrangement joins TRBV27 to TRBJ2-1, with TRBD2 matching over 10 bases. The CDR3 contains 16 residues. V gave up 4 bases and J gave up 9 bases; unmatched junction bases: 12. Germline-derived CDR1 and CDR2 are MNHEY and SMNVEV (reference sequence). Here the CDR3 DNA reads TGTGCCAGCAGTTCTCACGGGACTAGCGTTCTTTTTGAGCAGTTCTTC. It is translated as CASSSHGTSVLFEQFF.

This chain uses TRBV3-1 (or the pseudogene TRBV3-2) with TRBJ2-3; 8 bases are shared with TRBD2. V lost 3 bases, J lost 6 bases, and 8 bases stayed unmatched. The CDR3 runs to 15 residues. The V gene's germline CDR1 is LGHDT and CDR2 YNNKEL (reference sequence). The DNA for the CDR3 is TGTGCCAGCAGCCACCCCCGGGGGGGCGGGGATACGCAGTATTTT. This encodes CASSHPRGGGDTQYF.

V and J are TRBV10-3 and TRBJ1-5; D call uncertain. Germline lookup yields CDR1 ENHRY and CDR2 SYGVKD. With 7 bases removed from V and 4 bases from J, the gap between germline ends came to 11 bases. The CDR3 extends over 13 amino acids. DNA for the CDR3: TGTGCCATCACTCCGGGCGGGAATCAGCCCCAGCATTTT. Its translation: CAITPGGNQPQHF.

The chain couples TRBV9 to TRBJ2-1, with TRBD2 as a possible D gene (6 bases). V dropped 6 bases and J dropped 1 base, with 17 bases sitting between them. The germline V gene has CDR1 SGDLS and CDR2 YYNGEE. There are 16 residues in the CDR3. This CDR3 reads CASTPYGSGSYNEQFF. The CDR3 DNA sequence: TGTGCCAGCACCCCTTATGGTAGCGGATCCTACAATGAGCAGTTCTTC. Together with reference TRBV9 and TRBJ2-1, the CDR3 gives the full variable domain: DSGVTQTPKHLITATGQRVTLRCSPRSGDLSVYWYQQSLDQGLQFLIQYYNGEERAKGNILERFSAQQFPDLHSELNLSSLELGDSALYFCASTPYGSGSYNEQFFGPGTRLTVL.